The 14 T cell receptor beta chains given below trace back to one sample, sequenced in a study of cytomegalovirus exposure and HLA in healthy donors. Profiled with immunoSEQ multiplex PCR; TCRdb holds only in-frame clones, not every one. In the table there are about 280,000 clones, more than 75% of which are singletons. The source material was PBMCs. The receptors were sampled from a woman aged 18-35 years in good health and CMV-seronegative.

The rearrangement joins TRBV2 to TRBJ2-5; 8 nucleotides line up with TRBD1. The CDR3 loop spans 18 amino acids. Trimming removed 5 bases from V and 0 bases from J; junction bases left unmatched: 14. The germline V gene has CDR1 SNHLY and CDR2 FYNNEI. The CDR3 DNA follows: TGTGCCAGCAGTCCGCCGGGACAGGTCCCCCTGTACCAAGAGACCCAGTACTTC. Protein sequence: CASSPPGQVPLYQETQYF.

The chain combines TRBV27 with TRBJ2-3; 8 bases match TRBD2. CDR1 is MNHEY, CDR2 SMNVEV, per germline (reference sequence). V shed 6 bases, J shed 1 base, and the junction held 3 bases outside the gene matches. This CDR3 comprises 14 residues. The CDR3 region is CASSLAGRTDTQYF. The CDR3 coding sequence is TGTGCCAGCAGCCTAGCGGGCCGCACAGATACGCAGTATTTT.

This clone was seen a handful of times. V gene TRBV7-6 combines with J gene TRBJ1-5; no firm D call. CDR3 size: 15 residues. The V end lost 1 base, the J end lost 6 bases, and 13 bases lay between the germline ends. Germline lookup yields CDR1 SGHVS and CDR2 FNYEAQ. CDR3: CASSLEGGVGQPQHF. Written as DNA, the CDR3 is TGTGCCAGCAGCTTAGAGGGCGGGGTCGGTCAGCCCCAGCATTTT.

The rearrangement joins TRBV9 to TRBJ2-1; 14 nucleotides match TRBD2. Looked up from germline, CDR1 is SGDLS and CDR2 is YYNGEE. The CDR3 runs to 18 residues. V lost 4 bases, J lost 9 bases, and 15 bases stayed unmatched. This CDR3 is CASSHSTTGTSGRTEQFF. The CDR3 DNA sequence: TGTGCCAGCAGCCATTCTACGACCGGGACTAGCGGGAGAACTGAGCAGTTCTTC.

The V gene is TRBV7-2, the J gene TRBJ1-2; TRBD1 agrees at 8 bases. The ends lost 8 bases at V and 8 bases at J; junction bases unmatched: 1. Germline CDR1 and CDR2: SGHTA and FQGNSA. This CDR3 is 10 amino acids long. The CDR3, as DNA: TGTGCCAGCTCAGGGGGCGGCTACACCTTC. Amino acid sequence: CASSGGGYTF.

This clone appeared once. The chain couples TRBV4-1 to TRBJ2-3; a weak D match, TRBD2 (6 bases). CDR1 is MGHRA, CDR2 YSYEKL, per germline. Trimming pared 0 bases from V and 5 bases from J, leaving 15 bases between. The CDR3 length is 16 residues. The CDR3 is CASSQDKGLLVDTQYF. The CDR3 nucleotides are TGCGCCAGCAGCCAAGATAAGGGACTCTTAGTAGATACGCAGTATTTT.

This rearrangement joins TRBV6-4 to TRBJ2-1; TRBD2 matches at 7 bases. V gave up 2 bases and J gave up 10 bases; unmatched junction bases: 5. This CDR3 comprises 13 residues. From germline, CDR1 is MRHNA and CDR2 SNTAGT. In DNA form, the CDR3 reads TGTGCCAGCAGTGACACCGGGACTAACGAGCAGTTCTTC. It codes for CASSDTGTNEQFF.

V and J are TRBV5-1 and TRBJ2-7, with 9 positions matching TRBD2. Unmatched junction bases numbered 13, after V lost 0 bases and J lost 0 bases. The CDR3 runs to 19 residues. The V gene's germline CDR1 is SGHRS and CDR2 YFSETQ. The CDR3 nucleotides read TGCGCCAGCAGCTTGGATGGACTAGCGAGAGCTTTGAACTCCTACGAGCAGTACTTC. Translated: CASSLDGLARALNSYEQYF. The full variable domain, with the rest looked up from reference TRBV5-1 and TRBJ2-7, is KAGVTQTPRYLIKTRGQQVTLSCSPISGHRSVSWYQQTPGQGLQFLFEYFSETQRNKGNFPGRFSGRQFSNSRSEMNVSTLELGDSALYLCASSLDGLARALNSYEQYFGPGTRLTVT.

This chain uses TRBV18 with TRBJ2-5; 9 bases fit TRBD2. Germline values: CDR1 KGHSH, CDR2 LQKENI. CDR3 size: 16 residues. The V gene end was trimmed by 1 base and the J gene end by 1 base; junction bases not matched to a gene: 4. The CDR3 nucleotides are TGTGCCAGCTCACCACGGGGCGGGAGGGCCCAAGAGACCCAGTACTTC. It yields the protein CASSPRGGRAQETQYF.

The V gene is TRBV4-1, the J gene TRBJ1-6; TRBD1 matches 7 bases. The CDR3 contains 16 residues. Germline V lookup: CDR1 MGHRA, CDR2 YSYEKL. Trimming cost V 0 bases and J 4 bases; bases outside gene matches: 3. The chain's CDR3 is CASSQDRTGYNSPLHF. The CDR3 DNA reads TGCGCCAGCAGCCAAGATAGGACAGGATATAATTCACCCCTCCACTTT.

The chain has TRBV7-9 and TRBJ2-1; 7 bases map to TRBD2. The CDR3 length is 13 residues. Germline loops: CDR1 SEHNR, CDR2 FQNEAQ (reference sequence). V lost 5 bases to trimming and J lost 5 bases; unmatched junction nucleotides: 3. CDR3 DNA sequence: TGTGCCAGCAGCCAGGGACTACACAATGAGCAGTTCTTC. Protein product: CASSQGLHNEQFF.

This clone was seen only a few times. This chain joins TRBV18 and TRBJ2-7, with a possible D match to TRBD1 (7 bases). CDR1 KGHSH and CDR2 LQKENI come from the germline V gene. This CDR3 has 15 residues. Trimming stripped 5 bases from V and 6 bases from J, with 20 bases between. The CDR3 sequence: CASSSNTGDLGEQYF. The CDR3 bases are TGTGCCAGCTCATCAAATACAGGGGACTTGGGCGAGCAGTACTTC.

V is TRBV9 and J is TRBJ1-4; TRBD1 might be the D (5 bases). The CDR3 extends over 14 amino acids. CDR1 is SGDLS and CDR2 is YYNGEE in the germline V gene. Trimming shortened V by 5 bases and J by 3 bases, and 11 bases separated the two germline ends. Here the CDR3 reads CASREGYANEKLFF. For the CDR3, the DNA is TGTGCCAGCAGGGAGGGGTACGCTAATGAAAAACTGTTTTTT.

The gene calls are TRBV27 and TRBJ2-7, with a weak D call TRBD2 (6 bases). V lost 6 bases and J 5 bases, leaving 20 bases between the germline ends. Germline V lookup: CDR1 MNHEY, CDR2 SMNVEV (reference sequence). The CDR3 sequence is 15 residues long. The CDR3 here is CASSKPGTGVHEQYF. As DNA, the CDR3 is TGTGCCAGCAGCAAACCCGGGACTGGGGTCCACGAGCAGTACTTC.